Presented here are 22 T cell receptor beta chains from one specimen sequenced in a study of blood T cell repertoires in COVID-19. Clones were read by immunoSEQ multiplex PCR, and TCRdb kept only the in-frame ones, dropping some. The table has over 200,000 clones, approximately 84% seen once; the top ten hold about 4.5%. Sequenced material: peripheral blood. These receptors all come from a man in his fifties with active or convalescent COVID-19.

The chain is built from TRBV3-1 (or the pseudogene TRBV3-2) and TRBJ1-1, with D unresolved. This CDR3 contains 12 residues. Germline CDR1 LGHDT, CDR2 YNNKEL (reference sequence). V lost 0 bases, J lost 11 bases, and 10 bases lay in between. The DNA of the CDR3 is TGTGCCAGCAGCCAAGAGGCTGATCGCGCTTTCTTT. It encodes CASSQEADRAFF.

The chain links TRBV6-5 to TRBJ2-7; possible D gene TRBD1, 6 bases. The V and J ends lost 8 bases and 3 bases respectively, with 17 bases between them. CDR3 size: 14 residues. CDR1 is MNHEY, CDR2 SVGAGI, per germline. The CDR3 DNA is TGTGCCAGCTCTGAACAGGGTCTAAGCTACGAGCAGTACTTC. It yields the protein CASSEQGLSYEQYF.

This clone occurred once. The chain carries TRBV5-5 and TRBJ1-3; D uncertain. There are 15 residues in the CDR3. CDR1 SGHKS and CDR2 YYEKEE come from the germline V gene (reference sequence). Deletions cut 1 base from V and 4 bases from J, with 12 bases between. The CDR3 reads CASSLNSGSGNTIYF. The CDR3, as DNA: TGTGCCAGCAGCTTGAATTCGGGTTCAGGAAACACCATATATTTT.

V is TRBV4-2 and J is TRBJ2-7; TRBD1 matches 11 bases. The CDR3 is 15 residues long. V lost 1 base, J lost 3 bases, and 2 bases stayed unmatched. Germline V gives CDR1 LGHNA, CDR2 YNFKEQ. The CDR3 protein is CASSQGDRGYYEQYF. The DNA of the CDR3 is TGTGCCAGCAGCCAAGGGGACAGGGGGTACTACGAGCAGTACTTC.

The rearrangement joins TRBV7-2 to TRBJ2-7, with 10 bases that match TRBD2. J lost 6 bases, V lost 3 bases, and 2 bases had no gene match. There are 13 residues in the CDR3. Per germline, CDR1 SGHTA and CDR2 FQGNSA. CDR3: CASSLGLAFEQYF. The CDR3 DNA sequence: TGTGCCAGCAGCTTGGGACTAGCGTTCGAGCAGTACTTC.

This rearrangement joins TRBV11-2 to TRBJ2-5; possibly TRBD1 for D (6 bases). V was clipped by 1 base and J by 1 base, with 7 bases between them. The germline CDR1 and CDR2 sequences are SGHAT and FQNNGV. The CDR3 extends over 14 amino acids. The CDR3 here is CASSLGGPQETQYF. DNA of the CDR3: TGTGCCAGCAGCTTAGGGGGGCCCCAAGAGACCCAGTACTTC.

V and J are TRBV27 and TRBJ2-7; 7 bases are shared with TRBD1. The germline CDR1 and CDR2 sequences are MNHEY and SMNVEV (reference sequence). This CDR3 region has 14 residues. Trimming at V came to 5 bases and at J to 2 bases, leaving 6 bases not matched to a gene. The CDR3 DNA follows: TGTGCCAGCAGTCCCCTGGGACAGCCCTACGAGCAGTACTTC. It is translated as CASSPLGQPYEQYF.

V gene TRBV7-2 combines with J gene TRBJ2-4; no definite D call. The germline gives CDR1 SGHTA, CDR2 FQGNSA. The CDR3 runs 14 residues. V was cut by 0 bases and J by 10 bases, with 13 bases left in between. CDR3 loop: CASSLAFDPRIQYF. In DNA, the CDR3 is TGTGCCAGCAGCTTAGCCTTTGACCCTAGGATTCAGTACTTC.

This chain links TRBV7-2 with TRBJ2-3; 9 nucleotides align to TRBD2. V shed 2 bases and J 4 bases; nucleotides not matched to a gene: 4. Per the germline V gene, CDR1 is SGHTA and CDR2 is FQGNSA. The length of the CDR3 is 15 residues. In DNA, the CDR3 is TGTGCCAGCAGCTTAAGCCTAGCGGGATCAGATACGCAGTATTTT. It specifies CASSLSLAGSDTQYF. Full variable domain (missing parts from reference TRBV7-2 and TRBJ2-3): GAGVSQSPSNKVTEKGKDVELRCDPISGHTALYWYRQSLGQGLEFLIYFQGNSAPDKSGLPSDRFSAERTGGSVSTLTIQRTQQEDSAVYLCASSLSLAGSDTQYFGPGTRLTVL.

In regard to this clone: Other DNA sequences from this sample encode an identical CDR3 as well. The chain uses TRBV5-1 and TRBJ1-1; TRBD1 matches at 11 bases. The CDR3 runs 14 residues. V lost 3 bases to trimming and J lost 4 bases; unmatched junction nucleotides: 2. Germline assignment: CDR1 SGHRS and CDR2 YFSETQ. CDR3 coding DNA: TGCGCCAGCAGCTGGGGACAGGGGGGCACTGAAGCTTTCTTT. Protein: CASSWGQGGTEAFF. Together with reference TRBV5-1 and TRBJ1-1, the CDR3 gives the full variable domain: KAGVTQTPRYLIKTRGQQVTLSCSPISGHRSVSWYQQTPGQGLQFLFEYFSETQRNKGNFPGRFSGRQFSNSRSEMNVSTLELGDSALYLCASSWGQGGTEAFFGQGTRLTVV.

This chain's CDR3 is CASSHASQGSEAFF. The CDR3, as DNA: TGTGCCAGCAGCCACGCCAGCCAGGGATCTGAAGCTTTCTTT. The chain links TRBV7-2 to TRBJ1-1; D possibly corresponds to TRBD1 (5 bases). CDR1 SGHTA and CDR2 FQGNSA come from the germline V gene. The length of the CDR3 is 14 residues. The ends were cut back, 5 bases at V and 6 bases at J, with 16 bases in the middle.

The chain employs TRBV30 and TRBJ2-5; 8 bases fit TRBD1. Germline V gene lookup returns CDR1 GTSNPN and CDR2 SVGIG (reference sequence). The CDR3 contains 15 residues. V lost 2 bases to trimming and J lost 5 bases; unmatched junction nucleotides: 10. The CDR3 loop reads CAWSPLGQGGETQYF. Here the CDR3 DNA reads TGTGCCTGGAGTCCACTCGGACAGGGTGGCGAGACCCAGTACTTC.

This sequence joins TRBV30 and TRBJ1-3; D may be TRBD1 (6 bases). V was shortened by 4 bases and J by 2 bases, with 12 bases between the two germline ends. Germline-derived CDR1 and CDR2 are GTSNPN and SVGIG (reference sequence). This CDR3 has 14 residues. The CDR3 protein is CAWNLYRAGNTIYF. The DNA for the CDR3 is TGTGCCTGGAATTTATACAGGGCTGGAAACACCATATATTTT.

The chain uses TRBV13 and TRBJ1-3; possible D gene TRBD1, 6 bases. V was cut by 5 bases and J by 0 bases, with 8 bases left in between. Germline loops: CDR1 PRHDT, CDR2 FYEKMQ (reference sequence). The CDR3 extends over 14 amino acids. The CDR3 loop is CASSQQGSGNTIYF. In DNA, the CDR3 is TGTGCCAGCAGCCAACAGGGCTCTGGAAACACCATATATTTT. The full variable domain, completed using reference TRBV13 and TRBJ1-3, is AAGVIQSPRHLIKEKRETATLKCYPIPRHDTVYWYQQGPGQDPQFLISFYEKMQSDKGSIPDRFSAQQFSDYHSELNMSSLELGDSALYFCASSQQGSGNTIYFGEGSWLTVV.

The gene calls are TRBV19 and TRBJ1-1, with 7 positions matching TRBD1. This CDR3 has 15 residues. Germline V gene data show CDR1 as LNHDA and CDR2 as SQIVND (reference sequence). J was trimmed by 1 base and V by 4 bases; bases with no gene match: 6. The CDR3 loop is CASSTEYRGNTEAFF. CDR3 sequence (DNA): TGTGCCAGTAGTACGGAATACAGGGGGAACACTGAAGCTTTCTTT.

The chain is built from TRBV9 and TRBJ1-6; 7 nucleotides agree with TRBD1. This CDR3 region has 14 residues. From germline, CDR1 is SGDLS and CDR2 YYNGEE. The V gene end was trimmed by 4 bases and the J gene end by 9 bases; junction bases not matched to a gene: 7. This chain's CDR3 is CASSPTGLGSPLHF. The CDR3 coding sequence is TGTGCCAGCAGCCCGACAGGGTTGGGTTCACCCCTCCACTTT.

The rearrangement uses TRBV10-3 and TRBJ2-7; 8 nucleotides align to TRBD2. V lost 3 bases to trimming and J lost 5 bases; unmatched junction nucleotides: 0. CDR3 length: 12 residues. Germline CDR1 is ENHRY and CDR2 is SYGVKD. CDR3 sequence reads: CAISEAGDEQYF. The DNA of the CDR3 is TGTGCCATCAGTGAAGCGGGGGACGAGCAGTACTTC.

V gene TRBV9 combines with J gene TRBJ1-2; the match to TRBD1 covers 7 bases. With V trimmed by 2 bases and J by 8 bases, 6 bases remained unmatched. CDR1 SGDLS and CDR2 YYNGEE come from the germline V gene. The CDR3 totals 13 residues. CDR3 loop: CASSVDLQGGYTF. DNA of the CDR3: TGTGCCAGCAGCGTCGACTTACAGGGGGGCTACACCTTC.

The rearrangement links TRBV19 to TRBJ2-3, with TRBD1 matching over 8 bases. CDR1 and CDR2 (germline): LNHDA, SQIVND (reference sequence). Germline trimming cut 5 bases from V and 4 bases from J; bases unmatched to any gene: 11. This CDR3 has 16 amino acids. The CDR3 here is CASSGAGGDAADTQYF. The CDR3 DNA reads as TGTGCCAGTAGTGGGGCAGGGGGCGACGCGGCAGATACGCAGTATTTT.

The J gene is TRBJ1-1, the V gene TRBV7-2; D gene uncertain. This CDR3 has 13 amino acids. Germline V gives CDR1 SGHTA, CDR2 FQGNSA. V was pared by 1 base and J by 5 bases, with 8 bases between. Here the CDR3 DNA reads TGTGCCAGCAGCTTAGGGCCCAGGACTGAAGCTTTCTTT. This gives the protein CASSLGPRTEAFF. Combining the CDR3 with reference TRBV7-2 and TRBJ1-1 gives the whole variable domain GAGVSQSPSNKVTEKGKDVELRCDPISGHTALYWYRQSLGQGLEFLIYFQGNSAPDKSGLPSDRFSAERTGGSVSTLTIQRTQQEDSAVYLCASSLGPRTEAFFGQGTRLTVV.

V is TRBV5-8 and J is TRBJ1-1; tentatively, D is TRBD1 (5 bases). This CDR3 contains 13 residues. Per germline, CDR1 SGHTS and CDR2 YDEGEE. V lost 4 bases and J 4 bases, leaving 11 bases between the germline ends. The DNA for the CDR3 is TGTGCCAGCAGCCTCAGGGTGAGCACTGAAGCTTTCTTT. It codes for CASSLRVSTEAFF.

This clone was seen only a few times. The chain uses TRBV12-5 and TRBJ2-3; possible D gene TRBD2, 5 bases. CDR1 and CDR2 (germline): LGHNT, FRNRAP. V was pared by 6 bases and J by 3 bases, with 16 bases between. The CDR3 extends over 15 amino acids. CDR3: CASGPGLWGTDTQYF. CDR3 coding DNA: TGTGCTAGTGGCCCTGGACTGTGGGGTACAGATACGCAGTATTTT.